One T cell receptor (beta chain) is described in this entry. Some clones are missing from TCRdb's copy, which holds only in-frame ones; the method was immunoSEQ multiplex PCR. This sample has over 10,000 clones, with 88% found just once. Germline CDR1 reads SGHVS; CDR2 reads FNYEAQ. V gave up 4 bases and J gave up 3 bases, with 9 bases separating them. CDR3 size: 13 residues. This record belongs to a study of blood T cell repertoires in COVID-19. This sequence was found in a human donor in a cohort sampled during active COVID-19. The chain has TRBV7-6 and TRBJ2-5; the D gene is possibly TRBD1 (6 bases). The sample was peripheral blood. The CDR3 loop reads CASSSWTEETQYF. CDR3 in DNA: TGTGCCAGCAGCTCTTGGACAGAAGAGACCCAGTACTTC.